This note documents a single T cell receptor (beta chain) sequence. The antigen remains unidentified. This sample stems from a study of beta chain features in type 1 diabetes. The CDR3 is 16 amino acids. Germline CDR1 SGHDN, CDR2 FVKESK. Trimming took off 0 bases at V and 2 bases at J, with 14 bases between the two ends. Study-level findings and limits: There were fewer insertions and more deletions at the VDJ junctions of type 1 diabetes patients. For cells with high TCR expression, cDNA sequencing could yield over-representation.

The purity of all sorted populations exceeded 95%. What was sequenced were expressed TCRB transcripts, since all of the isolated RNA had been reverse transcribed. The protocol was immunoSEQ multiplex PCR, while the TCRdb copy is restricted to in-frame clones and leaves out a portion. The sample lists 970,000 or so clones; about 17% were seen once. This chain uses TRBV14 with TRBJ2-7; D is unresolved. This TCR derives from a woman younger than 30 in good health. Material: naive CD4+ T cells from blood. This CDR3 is CASSQETWGRPYEQYF. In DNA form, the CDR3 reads TGTGCCAGCAGCCAAGAAACTTGGGGTCGTCCCTACGAGCAGTACTTC. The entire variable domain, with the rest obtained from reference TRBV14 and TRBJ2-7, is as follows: EAGVTQFPSHSVIEKGQTVTLRCDPISGHDNLYWYRRVMGKEIKFLLHFVKESKQDESGMPNNRFLAERTGGTYSTLKVQPAELEDSGVYFCASSQETWGRPYEQYFGPGTRLTVT.